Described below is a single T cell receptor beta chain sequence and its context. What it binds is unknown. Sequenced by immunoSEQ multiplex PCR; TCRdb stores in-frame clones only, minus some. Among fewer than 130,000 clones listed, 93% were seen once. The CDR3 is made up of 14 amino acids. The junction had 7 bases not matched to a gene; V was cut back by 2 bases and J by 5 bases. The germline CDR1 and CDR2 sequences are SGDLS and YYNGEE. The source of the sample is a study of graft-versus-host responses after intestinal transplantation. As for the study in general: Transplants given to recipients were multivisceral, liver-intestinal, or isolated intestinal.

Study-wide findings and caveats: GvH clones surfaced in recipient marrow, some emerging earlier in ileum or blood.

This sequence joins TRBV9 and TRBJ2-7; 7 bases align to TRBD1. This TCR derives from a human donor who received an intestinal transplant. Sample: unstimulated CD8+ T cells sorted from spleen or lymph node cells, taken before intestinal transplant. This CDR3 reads CASSVSTGANEQYF. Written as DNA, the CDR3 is TGTGCCAGCAGCGTTAGTACAGGGGCAAACGAGCAGTACTTC.